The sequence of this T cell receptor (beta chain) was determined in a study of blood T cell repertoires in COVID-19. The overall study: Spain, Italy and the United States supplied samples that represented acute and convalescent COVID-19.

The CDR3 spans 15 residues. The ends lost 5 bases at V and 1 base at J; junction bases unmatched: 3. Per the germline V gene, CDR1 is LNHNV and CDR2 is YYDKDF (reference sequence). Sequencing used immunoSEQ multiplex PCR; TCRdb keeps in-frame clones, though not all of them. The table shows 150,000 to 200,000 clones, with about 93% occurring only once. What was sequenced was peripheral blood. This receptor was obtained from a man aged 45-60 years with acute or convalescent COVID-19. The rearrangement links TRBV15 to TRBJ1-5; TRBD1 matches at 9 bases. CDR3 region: CATSWDRASNQPQHF. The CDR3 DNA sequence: TGTGCCACCAGCTGGGACAGGGCAAGCAATCAGCCCCAGCATTTT.